The rows below give T cell receptor beta chains drawn from one sample of a study of T cell changes during pregnancy in multiple sclerosis. Using immunoSEQ multiplex PCR, the repertoire was profiled, and TCRdb retains in-frame clones only, with some absent. This repertoire shows about 77,000 clones, 85% to 95% found once; its top ten account for around 2.6%. The sequences come from peripheral blood, collected after pregnancy. The origin of the receptors is a female donor in good health, enrolled as a control in a pregnancy study. Each CDR3 is given without its conserved first and last residue. D genes are given only for firm matches.

j_call	v_call	d_call	cdr3_aa
TRBJ1-6	TRBV6-5	TRBD1	ASWDRYSPLH
TRBJ2-7	TRBV20-1	NA	SSRSRYEQY
TRBJ2-3	TRBV6-1	NA	ASGIAWADTQY
TRBJ1-4	TRBV15	TRBD1	ATSKGQETNEKLF
TRBJ2-1	TRBV7-9	NA	ASSYSREKPNEQF
TRBJ2-1	TRBV18	TRBD2	ASSRTSGSYNEQF
TRBJ1-1	TRBV19	TRBD1	ASSETGYTEAF
TRBJ2-5	TRBV5-1	TRBD2	ASSLLAGEGKETQY
TRBJ2-3	TRBV7-3	TRBD2	ASSPGTSKATQY
TRBJ1-3	TRBV15	NA	ATSRGGGNSGNTIY
TRBJ1-1	TRBV4-1	TRBD1	ASSQGGPGQVNTEAF
TRBJ1-2	TRBV7-9	NA	ASSQTNYGYT
TRBJ2-1	TRBV4-3	TRBD2	ASSQDYPLLAGESF
TRBJ2-3	TRBV5-1	TRBD1	ASSTGGTDTQY
TRBJ2-3	TRBV9	TRBD2	ASSTRLAGGDTQY
TRBJ2-1	TRBV7-3	TRBD1	ASSLRGTASGGVYNEQF
TRBJ2-7	TRBV11-2	NA	ASSLASTYEQY
TRBJ1-2	TRBV2	NA	ATDPGDNYGYT
TRBJ2-3	TRBV7-2	NA	ASSPRTDTQY
TRBJ2-7	TRBV9	TRBD1	ASSARQGPHYEQY